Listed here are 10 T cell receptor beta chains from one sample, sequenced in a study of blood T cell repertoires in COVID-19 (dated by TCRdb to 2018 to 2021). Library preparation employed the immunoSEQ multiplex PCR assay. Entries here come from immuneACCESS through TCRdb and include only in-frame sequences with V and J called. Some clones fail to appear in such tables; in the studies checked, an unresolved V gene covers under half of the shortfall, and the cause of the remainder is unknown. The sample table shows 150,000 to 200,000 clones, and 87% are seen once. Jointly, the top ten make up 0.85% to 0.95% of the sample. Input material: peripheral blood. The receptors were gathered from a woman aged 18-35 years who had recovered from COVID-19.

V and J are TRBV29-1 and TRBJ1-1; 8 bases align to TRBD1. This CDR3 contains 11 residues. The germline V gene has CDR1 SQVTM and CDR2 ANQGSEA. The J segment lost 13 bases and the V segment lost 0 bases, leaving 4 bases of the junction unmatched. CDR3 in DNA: TGCAGCGTTGAAGACAGGGGGCATGTTTTCTTT. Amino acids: CSVEDRGHVFF.

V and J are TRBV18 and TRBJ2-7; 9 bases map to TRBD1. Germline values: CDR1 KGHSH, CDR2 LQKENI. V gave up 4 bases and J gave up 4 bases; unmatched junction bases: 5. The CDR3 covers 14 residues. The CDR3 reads CASSQGTGQYEQYV. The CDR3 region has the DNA TGTGCCAGCTCACAGGGGACAGGGCAATACGAGCAGTACGTC.

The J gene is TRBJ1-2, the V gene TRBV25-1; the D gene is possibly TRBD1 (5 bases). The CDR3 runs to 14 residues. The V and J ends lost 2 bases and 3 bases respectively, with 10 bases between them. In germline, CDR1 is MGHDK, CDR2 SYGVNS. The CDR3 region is CASSEQPGDYGYTF. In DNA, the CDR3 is TGTGCCAGCAGTGAACAACCGGGGGACTATGGCTACACCTTC.

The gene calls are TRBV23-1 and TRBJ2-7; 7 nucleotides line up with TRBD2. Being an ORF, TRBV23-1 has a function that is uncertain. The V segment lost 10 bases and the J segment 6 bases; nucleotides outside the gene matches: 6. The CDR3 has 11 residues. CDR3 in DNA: TGCGCCACCCACGGGGGGAGCGAGCAGTACGTC. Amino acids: CATHGGSEQYV.

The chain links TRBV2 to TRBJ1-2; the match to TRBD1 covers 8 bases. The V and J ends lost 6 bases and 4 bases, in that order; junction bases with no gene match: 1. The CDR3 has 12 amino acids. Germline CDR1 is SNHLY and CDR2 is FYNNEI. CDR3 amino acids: CASSDRGYGYTF. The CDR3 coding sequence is TGTGCCAGCAGCGACAGGGGCTATGGCTACACCTTC.

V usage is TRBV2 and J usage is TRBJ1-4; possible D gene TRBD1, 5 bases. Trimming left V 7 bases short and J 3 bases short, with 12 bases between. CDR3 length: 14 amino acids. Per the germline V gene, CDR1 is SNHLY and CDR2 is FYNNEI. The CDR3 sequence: CASIPGGANEKLFF. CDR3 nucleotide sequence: TGTGCCAGCATCCCTGGGGGGGCTAATGAAAAACTGTTTTTT. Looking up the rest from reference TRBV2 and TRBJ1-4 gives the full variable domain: EPEVTQTPSHQVTQMGQEVILRCVPISNHLYFYWYRQILGQKVEFLVSFYNNEISEKSEIFDDQFSVERPDGSNFTLKIRSTKLEDSAMYFCASIPGGANEKLFFGSGTQLSVL.

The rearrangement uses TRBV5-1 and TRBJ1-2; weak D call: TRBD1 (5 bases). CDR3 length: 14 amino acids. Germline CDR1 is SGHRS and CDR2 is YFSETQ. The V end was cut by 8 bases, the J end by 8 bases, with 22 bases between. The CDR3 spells CASKDRTPTGGYTF. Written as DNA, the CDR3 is TGCGCCAGTAAGGACCGGACACCAACCGGGGGCTACACCTTC.

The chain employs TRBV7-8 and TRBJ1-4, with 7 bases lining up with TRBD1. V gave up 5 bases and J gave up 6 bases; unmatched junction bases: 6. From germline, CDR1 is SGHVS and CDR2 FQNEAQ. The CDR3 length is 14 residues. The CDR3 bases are TGTGCCAGCAGCCCGGGACAGCTAGATGAAAAACTGTTTTTT. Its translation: CASSPGQLDEKLFF.

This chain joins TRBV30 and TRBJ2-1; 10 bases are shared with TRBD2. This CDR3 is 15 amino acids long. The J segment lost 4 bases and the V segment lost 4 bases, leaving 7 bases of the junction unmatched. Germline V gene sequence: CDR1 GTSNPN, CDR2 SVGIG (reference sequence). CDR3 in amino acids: CAWTLAGGPYNEQFF. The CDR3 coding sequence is TGTGCCTGGACCTTAGCGGGAGGCCCTTACAATGAGCAGTTCTTC.

For the CDR3, the DNA is TGTGCCAGCAGCCCCGGGACTAGCGGAGATACGCAGTATTTT. Its translation is CASSPGTSGDTQYF. The chain has TRBV7-3 and TRBJ2-3, with 11 bases matching TRBD2. The CDR3 runs 14 residues. In germline, CDR1 is SGHTA, CDR2 FQGTGA. V shed 5 bases, J shed 5 bases, and the junction held 3 bases outside the gene matches.